Below are 6 T cell receptor beta chains sequenced from a single sample in a study of blood T cell repertoires in COVID-19. Clones were sequenced by immunoSEQ multiplex PCR, and TCRdb holds only the in-frame ones, with some missing. Altogether approximately 250,000 clones are present, approximately 89% being singletons, with the ten largest covering around 8.8%. Sequencing was done on a sample of peripheral blood. Receptors originate from a man aged 35 to 55 with active or convalescent COVID-19.

V is TRBV7-6 and J is TRBJ2-1; a possible D gene is TRBD1 (6 bases). Trimming removed 5 bases from V and 3 bases from J, with 8 bases in between. CDR3 length: 13 residues. CDR1 and CDR2 (germline): SGHVS, FNYEAQ. For the CDR3, the DNA is TGTGCCAGCAGCCCGACAGGCTACAATGAGCAGTTCTTC. Translated, it gives CASSPTGYNEQFF.

The CDR3 reads CASSQSRQGDSPLHF. For the CDR3, the DNA is TGTGCCAGCTCGCAATCTAGACAGGGGGATTCACCCCTCCACTTT. This chain joins TRBV18 and TRBJ1-6; 9 positions match TRBD1. Germline V gene sequence: CDR1 KGHSH, CDR2 LQKENI. The CDR3 contains 15 residues. Trimming cost V 6 bases and J 8 bases; bases outside gene matches: 8.

As DNA, the CDR3 is TGTGCCAGCTCACCTCTCTTACAGGGGGCCTCCACTGAAGCTTTCTTT. Protein product: CASSPLLQGASTEAFF. The rearrangement links TRBV18 to TRBJ1-1; 9 bases are a match to TRBD1. CDR1 and CDR2 from the germline V gene are KGHSH and LQKENI. CDR3 length: 16 residues. The ends lost 3 bases at V and 4 bases at J; junction bases unmatched: 9.

The chain employs TRBV18 and TRBJ1-1; 10 positions agree with TRBD1. The CDR3 loop spans 16 amino acids. V lost 4 bases to trimming and J lost 1 base; unmatched junction nucleotides: 6. Germline values: CDR1 KGHSH, CDR2 LQKENI. The CDR3 coding sequence is TGTGCCAGCTCACGCGACAGGGGGCTCCAGAACACTGAAGCTTTCTTT. Its protein is CASSRDRGLQNTEAFF.

The chain joins TRBV6-4 to TRBJ2-3; 8 nucleotides match TRBD1. Germline V gene sequence: CDR1 MRHNA, CDR2 SNTAGT. The CDR3 has 15 amino acids. V shed 6 bases, J shed 2 bases, and the junction held 7 bases outside the gene matches. The CDR3 loop reads CASRSTGAITDTQYF. Written as DNA, the CDR3 is TGTGCCAGCAGATCGACAGGGGCAATCACAGATACGCAGTATTTT.

This chain joins TRBV4-1 and TRBJ2-5; the D gene is possibly TRBD2 (6 bases). Looked up from germline, CDR1 is MGHRA and CDR2 is YSYEKL. The V end lost 2 bases, the J end lost 7 bases, and 17 bases lay between the germline ends. The CDR3 has 15 residues. CDR3 region: CASSQREEGRGTQYF. The CDR3 DNA follows: TGCGCCAGCAGCCAACGGGAAGAGGGGCGGGGGACCCAGTACTTC.